Described below is a single TCR beta chain sequence and its context. What it binds is not known. This sample is part of a study of cytomegalovirus exposure and HLA in healthy donors. Study-wide points: Immune exposure was documented only through CMV serostatus.

Germline CDR1 MNHEY, CDR2 SMNVEV (reference sequence). This CDR3 spans 14 amino acids. V gave up 2 bases and J gave up 8 bases, with 13 bases separating them. The primer mix had 60 Vbeta and 13 Jbeta primers. Generated by immunoSEQ multiplex PCR, the TCRdb table keeps only in-frame clones and is missing some. In the table there are 170,000 or so clones, roughly 80% of which are singletons. Source material: PBMCs. The chain carries TRBV27 and TRBJ2-1; D is uncertain. The sequence came from a man aged 50-59 years in good health and CMV-seronegative. CDR3 loop: CASSLNPGSYEQFF. The CDR3 coding sequence is TGTGCCAGCAGTTTAAACCCCGGGTCTTATGAGCAGTTCTTC.